The rows below give T cell receptor beta chains drawn from one sample of a study of shared clonotypes between healthy human individuals. Using immunoSEQ multiplex PCR, the repertoire was profiled, and TCRdb retains in-frame clones only, with some absent. The top ten hold around 2% of the sample, which has about 710,000 clones, around 78% seen once. The sample consisted of memory CD4+ T cells sorted from blood. The origin of the receptors is a woman aged 25 to 39 in good health. Each CDR3 is given with its conserved first and last residue.

j_gene: TRBJ1-2
v_gene: TRBV27
CDR3aa: CASSPKGNRYGYTF

j_gene: TRBJ2-7
v_gene: TRBV28
CDR3aa: CASRRGQAYEQYF

j_gene: TRBJ2-1
v_gene: TRBV30
CDR3aa: CAWSVPGFGEQFF

j_gene: TRBJ2-1
v_gene: TRBV4-1
CDR3aa: CASSQGQGVSNEQFF

j_gene: TRBJ1-2
v_gene: TRBV30
CDR3aa: CAWGSRGLGYGYTF

j_gene: TRBJ1-5
v_gene: TRBV27
CDR3aa: CASSRARGDNQPQHF

j_gene: TRBJ2-7
v_gene: TRBV27
CDR3aa: CATAGTGMAYEQYF

j_gene: TRBJ2-7
v_gene: TRBV2
CDR3aa: CASRGTSGTPYEQYF

j_gene: TRBJ2-7
v_gene: TRBV27
CDR3aa: CASSSKHYEQYF

j_gene: TRBJ2-1
v_gene: TRBV9
CDR3aa: CASSVAGGLPFF

j_gene: TRBJ1-3
v_gene: TRBV19
CDR3aa: CASCDRGGVNGNTIYF

j_gene: TRBJ1-1
v_gene: TRBV7-2
CDR3aa: CASSYRVNTEAFF

j_gene: TRBJ2-7
v_gene: TRBV5-1
CDR3aa: CASSRDRASYEQYF

j_gene: TRBJ2-3
v_gene: TRBV2
CDR3aa: CASGLAGGPDTQYF

j_gene: TRBJ1-4
v_gene: TRBV5-1
CDR3aa: CASSSTGSNHEKLFF

j_gene: TRBJ2-7
v_gene: TRBV2
CDR3aa: CASSEARWGSEQYF

j_gene: TRBJ2-3
v_gene: TRBV7-8
CDR3aa: CASSSTQGQGMVTQYF

j_gene: TRBJ1-2
v_gene: TRBV19
CDR3aa: CASTPVGPLNYGYTF

j_gene: TRBJ1-1
v_gene: TRBV19
CDR3aa: CASTDTRRATEAFF

j_gene: TRBJ2-3
v_gene: TRBV5-1
CDR3aa: CASSQAGTGTDTQYF

j_gene: TRBJ1-4
v_gene: TRBV30
CDR3aa: CAWSVGGMARKLFF

j_gene: TRBJ2-1
v_gene: TRBV28
CDR3aa: CASTLVSSAYNEQFF

j_gene: TRBJ2-1
v_gene: TRBV5-1
CDR3aa: CASSWDRSAYNEQFF

j_gene: TRBJ1-2
v_gene: TRBV25-1
CDR3aa: CASSGRDRGNGYTF

j_gene: TRBJ2-1
v_gene: TRBV7-6
CDR3aa: CASSKLAVPNNEQFF

j_gene: TRBJ2-3
v_gene: TRBV7-9
CDR3aa: CASSPHGAGDTDTQYF

j_gene: TRBJ2-4
v_gene: TRBV27
CDR3aa: CASSLASGSLAKNIQYF

j_gene: TRBJ2-1
v_gene: TRBV27
CDR3aa: CATSRGAGRYNEQFF

j_gene: TRBJ1-2
v_gene: TRBV6-5
CDR3aa: CASSYGVSYGYTF

j_gene: TRBJ2-7
v_gene: TRBV11-2
CDR3aa: CASSLGVAQGQYF

j_gene: TRBJ1-4
v_gene: TRBV28
CDR3aa: CASRRGGIKLFF

j_gene: TRBJ1-5
v_gene: TRBV19
CDR3aa: CASSIDPPTSQPQHF

j_gene: TRBJ2-7
v_gene: TRBV5-5
CDR3aa: CASSFQGAYEQYF

j_gene: TRBJ2-3
v_gene: TRBV5-1
CDR3aa: CASSFPPGTTDTQYF

j_gene: TRBJ1-5
v_gene: TRBV30
CDR3aa: CAWTGHPINQPQHF

j_gene: TRBJ2-7
v_gene: TRBV6-5
CDR3aa: CASRGGSLSYEQYF

j_gene: TRBJ2-7
v_gene: TRBV19
CDR3aa: CASSPWEAGGEQYF

j_gene: TRBJ2-7
v_gene: TRBV9
CDR3aa: CASSVGMTYEQYF

j_gene: TRBJ2-7
v_gene: TRBV7-6
CDR3aa: CASSSDPGGGYEQYF

j_gene: TRBJ1-4
v_gene: TRBV2
CDR3aa: CASSESGGLGEKLFF

j_gene: TRBJ2-7
v_gene: TRBV28
CDR3aa: CASSLWSGGSEQYF